This T cell receptor beta chain was retrieved from a study of cytomegalovirus exposure and HLA in healthy donors. Study-wide points: Clonal expansion, a later analysis showed, was greater in HLA-associated TCR beta chains than in equally common others.

About this clone: No antigen is known for it.

Germline V gene sequence: CDR1 ENHRY, CDR2 SYGVKD. The CDR3 extends over 15 amino acids. Trimming took 2 bases from V and 0 from J, leaving 11 bases between them. In the PCR, 60 Vbeta and 13 Jbeta primers were used. In the original processing: A later analysis tallied about 80 million unique TCR beta chains, around 9.9 million of them shared. Assay used: immunoSEQ multiplex PCR; TCRdb lists only in-frame clones, some missing. V and J calls and clone size come straight from that table; D and trimming were deduced from the DNA. The data contain fewer than 300,000 clones, about nine tenths of them singletons.

Sequencing was carried out using PBMCs. The sequence derives from a man between 40 and 49 years old in good health and CMV-seropositive. J is TRBJ2-7 and V is TRBV10-3; TRBD1 might be the D (6 bases). CDR3 DNA: TGTGCCATCAGTGAGGCTCAGGGGAGCTCCTACGAGCAGTACTTC. This translates into CAISEAQGSSYEQYF.